This T cell receptor beta chain comes out of a study of blood T cell repertoires in COVID-19. Overall study: COVID-19 samples collected from the United States, Italy and Spain covered acute and convalescent phases.

Enrollees, about 18 to 100 years old, lived in 20 to 25 US areas. Clinical history as reported by participants underpinned cohort assignment. Trimming left V 11 bases short and J 5 bases short, with 15 bases between. CDR3 length: 13 residues. Germline assignment: CDR1 MDHEN and CDR2 SYDVKM. How the authors handled the data: Scientists estimated how many nucleated cells there were by amplifying reference gene primers. Assay used: immunoSEQ multiplex PCR; TCRdb lists only in-frame clones, some missing. V and J calls and clone size are as listed in that table; D and trimming were resolved from the DNA. The data contain under 200,000 clones, roughly 84% of them singletons.

Sequencing was done on a sample of PBMCs or T cells enriched from blood (not recorded which). The chain uses TRBV28 and TRBJ1-4, with D possibly TRBD1 on 6 matching bases. The sequence was obtained from a man aged 60 to 75 who had recovered from COVID-19. CDR3 region: CAGQSGVNEKLFF. CDR3 DNA sequence: TGTGCCGGTCAGTCAGGGGTGAATGAAAAACTGTTTTTT.